The T cell receptor (beta chain) under discussion was sequenced for a study of CD8 T cells in Susac syndrome. Study-wide points: The authors acknowledged that their TCR sequencing and HLA analysis involved a relatively small number of individuals.

RNA in amounts of roughly 0.5 to 1 ug was reverse transcribed with random hexamers. Multiplex PCR with immunoSEQ amplified the TCR beta CDR3 across 54 Vbeta and 13 Jbeta. TCRdb re-derived calls from the immunoSEQ multiplex PCR reads in MiXCR, one entry per CDR3 protein. The profile shows some 260,000 distinct CDR3 sequences, about 85% of them singletons. This clonotype showed up just a few times. The antigen remains unidentified. Included as multiple sclerosis controls were treatment-naive patients who had stable or active relapsing-remitting disease. The specimen sequenced was CD8+ T cells from PBMCs. The origin of this receptor is a human donor with multiple sclerosis.

The CDR3 reads CASSSSSALKQFF. DNA of the CDR3: TGTGCCAGTAGTAGCTCTAGCGCGCTAAAGCAGTTCTTC. The V call is TRBV19, the J call TRBJ2-1, with D tentatively TRBD2 (6 bases). CDR3 length: 13 amino acids. Deletions cut 4 bases from V and 11 bases from J, with 15 bases between. The germline V gene has CDR1 LNHDA and CDR2 SQIVND (reference sequence).